The sequence of this T cell receptor (beta chain) was determined in a study of blood T cell repertoires in COVID-19. Data came from immunoSEQ multiplex PCR; TCRdb stores just in-frame clones and leaves some out. The sample has 40,000 to 50,000 clones, around 87% seen once. This CDR3 is built from 14 residues. Trimming removed 4 bases from V and 5 bases from J, with 11 bases in between. In germline, CDR1 is SNHLY, CDR2 FYNNEI. This clone was observed a handful of times. This chain connects TRBV2 to TRBJ2-2; tentative D call: TRBD2 (5 bases). The sequence derives from a man aged 35-49 years with active COVID-19. Sequencing input: peripheral blood. CDR3 sequence reads: CASSVARGTGELFF. The CDR3 DNA is TGTGCCAGCAGTGTGGCCCGCGGGACCGGGGAGCTGTTTTTT.